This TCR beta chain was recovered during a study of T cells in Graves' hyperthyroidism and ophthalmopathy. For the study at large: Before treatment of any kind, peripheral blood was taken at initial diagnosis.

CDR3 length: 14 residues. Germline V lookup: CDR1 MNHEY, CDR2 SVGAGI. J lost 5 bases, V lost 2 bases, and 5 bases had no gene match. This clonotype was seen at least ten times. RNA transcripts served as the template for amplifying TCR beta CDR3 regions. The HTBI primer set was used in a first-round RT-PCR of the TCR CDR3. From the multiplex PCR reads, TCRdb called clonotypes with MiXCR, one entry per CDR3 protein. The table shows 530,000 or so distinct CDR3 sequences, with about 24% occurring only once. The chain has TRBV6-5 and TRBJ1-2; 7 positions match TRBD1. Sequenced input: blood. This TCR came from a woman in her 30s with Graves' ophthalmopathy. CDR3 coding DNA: TGTGCCAGCAGTTACAGGGCAGGGGGTTATGGCTACACCTTC. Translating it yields CASSYRAGGYGYTF.